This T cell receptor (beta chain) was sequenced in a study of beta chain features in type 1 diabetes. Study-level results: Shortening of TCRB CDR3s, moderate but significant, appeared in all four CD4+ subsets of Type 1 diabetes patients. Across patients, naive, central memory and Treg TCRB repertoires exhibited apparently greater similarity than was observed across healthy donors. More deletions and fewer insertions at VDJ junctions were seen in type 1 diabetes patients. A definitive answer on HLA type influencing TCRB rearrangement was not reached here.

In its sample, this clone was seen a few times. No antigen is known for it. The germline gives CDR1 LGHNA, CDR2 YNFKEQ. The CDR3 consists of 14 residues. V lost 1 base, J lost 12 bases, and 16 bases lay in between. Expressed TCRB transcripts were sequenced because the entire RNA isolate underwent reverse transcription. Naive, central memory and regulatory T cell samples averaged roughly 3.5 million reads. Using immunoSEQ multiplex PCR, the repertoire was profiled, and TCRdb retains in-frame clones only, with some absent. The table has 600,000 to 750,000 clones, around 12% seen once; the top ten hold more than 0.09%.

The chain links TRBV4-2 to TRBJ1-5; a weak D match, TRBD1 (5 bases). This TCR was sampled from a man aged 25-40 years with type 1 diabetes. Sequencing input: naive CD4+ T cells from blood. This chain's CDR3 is CASSQGRGTRRQHF. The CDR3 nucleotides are TGTGCCAGCAGCCAAGGGAGGGGAACCCGCCGCCAGCATTTT.